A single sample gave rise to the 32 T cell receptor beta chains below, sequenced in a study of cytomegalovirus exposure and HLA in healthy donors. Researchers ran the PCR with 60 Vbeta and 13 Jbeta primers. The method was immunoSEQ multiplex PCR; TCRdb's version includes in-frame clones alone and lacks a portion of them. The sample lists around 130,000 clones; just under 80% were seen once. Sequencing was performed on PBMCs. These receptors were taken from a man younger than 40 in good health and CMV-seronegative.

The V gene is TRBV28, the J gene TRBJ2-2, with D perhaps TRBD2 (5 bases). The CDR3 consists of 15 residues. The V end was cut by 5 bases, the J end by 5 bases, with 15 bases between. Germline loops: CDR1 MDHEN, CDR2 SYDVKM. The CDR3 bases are TGTGCCAGCAGTAAAAATAGCGAGAGGACCGGGGAGCTGTTTTTT. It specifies CASSKNSERTGELFF.

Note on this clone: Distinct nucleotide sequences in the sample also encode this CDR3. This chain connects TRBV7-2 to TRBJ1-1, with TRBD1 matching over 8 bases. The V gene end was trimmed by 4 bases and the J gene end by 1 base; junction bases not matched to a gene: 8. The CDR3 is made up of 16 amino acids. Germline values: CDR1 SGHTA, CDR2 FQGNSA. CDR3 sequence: CASSSRTGRGNTEAFF. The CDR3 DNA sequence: TGTGCCAGCAGCTCCAGGACAGGGCGCGGGAACACTGAAGCTTTCTTT.

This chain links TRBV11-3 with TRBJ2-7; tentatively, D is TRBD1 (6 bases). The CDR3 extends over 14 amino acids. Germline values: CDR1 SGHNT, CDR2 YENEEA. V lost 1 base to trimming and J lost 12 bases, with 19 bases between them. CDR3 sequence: CASSLVSGDMDWYF. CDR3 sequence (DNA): TGTGCCAGCAGCTTAGTATCCGGGGACATGGATTGGTACTTC. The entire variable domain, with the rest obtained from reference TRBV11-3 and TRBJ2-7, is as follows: EAGVVQSPRYKIIEKKQPVAFWCNPISGHNTLYWYLQNLGQGPELLIRYENEEAVDDSQLPKDRFSAERLKGVDSTLKIQPAELGDSAVYLCASSLVSGDMDWYFGPGTRLTVT.

The CDR3 protein is CASSLVSGRLTDTQYF. The CDR3 DNA is TGTGCCAGCAGCTTAGTTAGCGGGAGACTTACAGATACGCAGTATTTT. This rearrangement joins TRBV7-2 to TRBJ2-3, with 9 nucleotides matching TRBD2. CDR1 is SGHTA, CDR2 FQGNSA, per germline. The V segment lost 1 base and the J segment 3 bases; nucleotides outside the gene matches: 5. The CDR3 totals 16 residues.

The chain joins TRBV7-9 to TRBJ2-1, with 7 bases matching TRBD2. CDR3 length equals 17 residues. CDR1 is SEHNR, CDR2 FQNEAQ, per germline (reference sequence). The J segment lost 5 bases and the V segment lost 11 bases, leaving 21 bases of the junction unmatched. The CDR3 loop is CAVPRVGLAEANNEQFF. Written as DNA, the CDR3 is TGTGCCGTCCCCAGGGTAGGGCTAGCGGAGGCAAACAATGAGCAGTTCTTC.

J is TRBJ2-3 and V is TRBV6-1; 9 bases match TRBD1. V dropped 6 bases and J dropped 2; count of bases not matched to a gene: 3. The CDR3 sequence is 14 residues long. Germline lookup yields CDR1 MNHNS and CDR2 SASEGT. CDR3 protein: CASRDRGITDTQYF. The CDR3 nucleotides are TGTGCCAGCAGGGACAGGGGAATCACAGATACGCAGTATTTT.

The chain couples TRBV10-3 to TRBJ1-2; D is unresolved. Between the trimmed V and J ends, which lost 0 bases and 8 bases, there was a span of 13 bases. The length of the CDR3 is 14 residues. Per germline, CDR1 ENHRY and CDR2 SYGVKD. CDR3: CAISESREPGGYTF. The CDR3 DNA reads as TGTGCCATCAGTGAGTCGCGGGAGCCGGGAGGCTACACCTTC.

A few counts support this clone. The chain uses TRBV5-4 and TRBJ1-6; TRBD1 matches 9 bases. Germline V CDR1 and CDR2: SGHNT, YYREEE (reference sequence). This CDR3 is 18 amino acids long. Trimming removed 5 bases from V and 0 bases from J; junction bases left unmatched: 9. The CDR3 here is CASRQITGGISYNSPLHF. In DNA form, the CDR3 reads TGTGCCAGCAGACAGATTACAGGGGGCATCTCCTATAATTCACCCCTCCACTTT.

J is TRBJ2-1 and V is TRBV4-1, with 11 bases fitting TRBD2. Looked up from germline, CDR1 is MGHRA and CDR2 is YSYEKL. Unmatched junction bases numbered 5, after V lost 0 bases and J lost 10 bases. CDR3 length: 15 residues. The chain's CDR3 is CASSQEASGRREQFF. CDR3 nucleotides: TGCGCCAGCAGCCAAGAGGCTAGCGGGAGGCGGGAGCAGTTCTTC.

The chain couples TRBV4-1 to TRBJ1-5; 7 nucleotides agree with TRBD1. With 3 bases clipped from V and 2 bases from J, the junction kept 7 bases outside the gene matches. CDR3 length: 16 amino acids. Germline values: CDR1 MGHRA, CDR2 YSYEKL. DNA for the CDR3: TGCGCCAGCAGCCATGGTACAGGGGTCGGCAATCAGCCCCAGCATTTT. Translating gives CASSHGTGVGNQPQHF.

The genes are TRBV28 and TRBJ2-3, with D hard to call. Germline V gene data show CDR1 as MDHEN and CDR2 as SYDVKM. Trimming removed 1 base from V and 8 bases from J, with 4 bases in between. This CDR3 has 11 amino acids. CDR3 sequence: CASSLSFTQYF. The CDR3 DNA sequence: TGTGCCAGCAGTTTATCCTTTACGCAGTATTTT.

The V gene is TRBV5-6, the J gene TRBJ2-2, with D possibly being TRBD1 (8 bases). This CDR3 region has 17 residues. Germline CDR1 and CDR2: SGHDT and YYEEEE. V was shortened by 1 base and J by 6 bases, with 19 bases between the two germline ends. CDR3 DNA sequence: TGTGCCAGCAGCTTGCCCCCGTACAGGGGGGGGTCCGGGGAGCTGTTTTTT. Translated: CASSLPPYRGGSGELFF.

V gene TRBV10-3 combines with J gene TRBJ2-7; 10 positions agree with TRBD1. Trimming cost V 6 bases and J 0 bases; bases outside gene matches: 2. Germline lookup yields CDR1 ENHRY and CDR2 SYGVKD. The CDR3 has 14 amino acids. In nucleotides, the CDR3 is TGTGCCATCAGAGGACAGGGGGTCTCCTACGAGCAGTACTTC. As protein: CAIRGQGVSYEQYF.

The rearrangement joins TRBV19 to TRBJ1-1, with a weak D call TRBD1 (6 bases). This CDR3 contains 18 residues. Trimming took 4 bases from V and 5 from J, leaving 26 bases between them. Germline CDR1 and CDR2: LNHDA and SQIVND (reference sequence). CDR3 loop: CASSTPSSGGRGRTEAFF. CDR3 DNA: TGTGCCAGTAGTACTCCCTCTTCGGGGGGGCGGGGGCGGACTGAAGCTTTCTTT. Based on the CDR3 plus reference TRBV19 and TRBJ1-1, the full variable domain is DGGITQSPKYLFRKEGQNVTLSCEQNLNHDAMYWYRQDPGQGLRLIYYSQIVNDFQKGDIAEGYSVSREKKESFPLTVTSAQKNPTAFYLCASSTPSSGGRGRTEAFFGQGTRLTVV.

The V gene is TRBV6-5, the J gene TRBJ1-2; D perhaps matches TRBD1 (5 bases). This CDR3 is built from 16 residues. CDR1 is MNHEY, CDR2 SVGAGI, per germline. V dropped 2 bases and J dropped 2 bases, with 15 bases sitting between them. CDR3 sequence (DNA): TGTGCCAGCAGTTACGGTAATCGGGGGGACAACTATGGCTACACCTTC. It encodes CASSYGNRGDNYGYTF.

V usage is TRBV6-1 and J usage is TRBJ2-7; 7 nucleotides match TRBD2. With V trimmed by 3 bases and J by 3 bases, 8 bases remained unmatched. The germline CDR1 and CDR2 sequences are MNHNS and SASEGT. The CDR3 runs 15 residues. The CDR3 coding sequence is TGTGCCAGCAGTGAGTCCGGGACTACCTTCTACGAGCAGTACTTC. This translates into CASSESGTTFYEQYF.

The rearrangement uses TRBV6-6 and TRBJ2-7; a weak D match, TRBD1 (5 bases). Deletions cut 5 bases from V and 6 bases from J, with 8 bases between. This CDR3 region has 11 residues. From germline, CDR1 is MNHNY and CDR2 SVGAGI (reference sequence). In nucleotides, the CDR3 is TGTGCCAGCAGTACAGGTTCCGAGCAGTACTTC. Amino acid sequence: CASSTGSEQYF.

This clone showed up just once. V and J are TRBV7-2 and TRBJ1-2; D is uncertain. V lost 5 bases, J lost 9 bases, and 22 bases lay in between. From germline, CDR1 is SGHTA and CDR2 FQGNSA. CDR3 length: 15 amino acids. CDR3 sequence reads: CASSPRGGTTGRYTF. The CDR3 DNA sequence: TGTGCCAGCAGCCCACGGGGTGGCACTACCGGACGCTACACCTTC.

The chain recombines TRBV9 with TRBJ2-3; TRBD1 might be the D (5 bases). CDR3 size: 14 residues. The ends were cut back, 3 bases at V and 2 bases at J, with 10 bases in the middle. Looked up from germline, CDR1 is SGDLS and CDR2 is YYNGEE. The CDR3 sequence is CASSATGSTDTQYF. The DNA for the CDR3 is TGTGCCAGCAGCGCAACAGGTTCCACAGATACGCAGTATTTT.

CDR3 sequence reads: CASSLGTGGLNTEAFF. The CDR3 DNA is TGTGCCAGCAGCTTAGGGACAGGGGGATTGAACACTGAAGCTTTCTTT. V gene TRBV7-9 combines with J gene TRBJ1-1; TRBD1 agrees at 10 bases. The junction had 2 bases not matched to a gene; V was cut back by 1 base and J by 0 bases. CDR3 length equals 16 residues. Germline V lookup: CDR1 SEHNR, CDR2 FQNEAQ (reference sequence).

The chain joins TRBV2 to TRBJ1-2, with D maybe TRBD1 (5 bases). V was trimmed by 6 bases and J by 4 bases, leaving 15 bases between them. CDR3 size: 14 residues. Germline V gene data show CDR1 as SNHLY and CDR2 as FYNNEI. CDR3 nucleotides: TGTGCCAGCAGATGGCAGGGTGTTGTCTATGGCTACACCTTC. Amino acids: CASRWQGVVYGYTF. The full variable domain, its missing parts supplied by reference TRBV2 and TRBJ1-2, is EPEVTQTPSHQVTQMGQEVILRCVPISNHLYFYWYRQILGQKVEFLVSFYNNEISEKSEIFDDQFSVERPDGSNFTLKIRSTKLEDSAMYFCASRWQGVVYGYTFGSGTRLTVV.

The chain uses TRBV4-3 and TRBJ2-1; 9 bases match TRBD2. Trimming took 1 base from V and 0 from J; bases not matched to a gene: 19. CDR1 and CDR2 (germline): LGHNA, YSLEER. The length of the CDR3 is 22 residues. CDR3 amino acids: CASSQALGGSGSWAVSYNEQFF. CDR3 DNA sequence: TGCGCCAGCAGCCAAGCCCTAGGGGGTAGCGGGAGCTGGGCCGTCTCCTACAATGAGCAGTTCTTC.

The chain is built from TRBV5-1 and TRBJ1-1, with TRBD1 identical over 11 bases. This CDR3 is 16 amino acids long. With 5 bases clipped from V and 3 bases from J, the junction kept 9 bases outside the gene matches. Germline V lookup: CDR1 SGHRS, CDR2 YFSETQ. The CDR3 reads CASRRDRGRYDTEAFF. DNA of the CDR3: TGCGCCAGCAGGCGGGACAGGGGGAGGTATGACACTGAAGCTTTCTTT.

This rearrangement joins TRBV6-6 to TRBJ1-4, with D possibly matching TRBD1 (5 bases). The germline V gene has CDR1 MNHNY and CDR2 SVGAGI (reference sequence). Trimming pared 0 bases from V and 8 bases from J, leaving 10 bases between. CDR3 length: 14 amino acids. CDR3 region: CASSYSRQGEKLFF. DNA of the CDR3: TGTGCCAGCAGTTACTCGCGGCAGGGCGAAAAACTGTTTTTT.

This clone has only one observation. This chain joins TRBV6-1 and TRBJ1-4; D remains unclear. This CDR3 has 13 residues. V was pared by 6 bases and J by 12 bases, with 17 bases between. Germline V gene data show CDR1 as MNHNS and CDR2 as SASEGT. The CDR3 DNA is TGTGCCAGCAGAGCGTTGGGGAGGGAGGAACTGTTTTTT. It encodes CASRALGREELFF.

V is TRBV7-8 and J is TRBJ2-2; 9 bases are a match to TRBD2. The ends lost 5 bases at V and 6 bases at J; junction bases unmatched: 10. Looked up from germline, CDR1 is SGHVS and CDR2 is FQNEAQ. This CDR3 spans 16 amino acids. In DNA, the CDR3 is TGTGCCAGCAGCGCCGCTAGCGGGGCCGGGCCCGGGGAGCTGTTTTTT. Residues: CASSAASGAGPGELFF.

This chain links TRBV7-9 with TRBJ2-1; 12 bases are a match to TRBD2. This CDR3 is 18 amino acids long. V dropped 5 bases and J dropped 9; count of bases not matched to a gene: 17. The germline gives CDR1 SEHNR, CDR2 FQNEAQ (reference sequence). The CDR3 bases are TGTGCCAGCAGCCCCAGACTAGCGGGGGCCCTAGAGCGAGTTGAGCAGTTCTTC. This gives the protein CASSPRLAGALERVEQFF.

The CDR3 loop reads CASSEGQGRDTQYF. The CDR3 DNA is TGTGCCAGCAGTGAAGGACAGGGGAGGGATACGCAGTATTTT. This chain links TRBV6-1 with TRBJ2-3, with TRBD1 matching 8 bases. Looked up from germline, CDR1 is MNHNS and CDR2 is SASEGT. The V and J ends lost 1 base and 6 bases, in that order; junction bases with no gene match: 3. This CDR3 is built from 14 residues.

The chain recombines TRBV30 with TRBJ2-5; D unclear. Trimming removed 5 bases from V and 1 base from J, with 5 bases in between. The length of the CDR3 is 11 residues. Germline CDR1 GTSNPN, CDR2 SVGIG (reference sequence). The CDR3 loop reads CAWGSQETQYF. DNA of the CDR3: TGTGCCTGGGGCAGCCAAGAGACCCAGTACTTC.

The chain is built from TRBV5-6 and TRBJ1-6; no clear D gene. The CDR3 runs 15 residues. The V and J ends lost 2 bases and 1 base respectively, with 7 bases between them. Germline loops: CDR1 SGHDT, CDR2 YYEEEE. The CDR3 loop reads CASSLRESYNSPLHF. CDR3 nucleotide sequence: TGTGCCAGCAGCTTAAGGGAGTCCTATAATTCACCCCTCCACTTT.

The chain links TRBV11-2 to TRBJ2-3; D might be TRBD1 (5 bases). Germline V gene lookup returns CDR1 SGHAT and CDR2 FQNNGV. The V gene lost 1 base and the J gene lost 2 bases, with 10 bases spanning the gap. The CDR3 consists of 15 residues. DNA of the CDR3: TGTGCCAGCAGCTTAGTTTCAGGGTACACAGATACGCAGTATTTT. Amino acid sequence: CASSLVSGYTDTQYF.

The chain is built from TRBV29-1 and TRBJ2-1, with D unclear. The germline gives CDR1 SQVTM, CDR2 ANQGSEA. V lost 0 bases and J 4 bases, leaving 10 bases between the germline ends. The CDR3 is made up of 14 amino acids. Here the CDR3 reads CSVEDTTSYNEQFF. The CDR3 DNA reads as TGCAGCGTTGAAGACACTACTTCATACAATGAGCAGTTCTTC.